The source of this TCR beta chain is a study of PD-1 blockade in classical Hodgkin lymphoma. Points from the study as a whole: A reduction in baseline TCR diversity was reportedly seen in newly diagnosed patients relative to healthy donors.

Time point defined: newly diagnosed, previously untreated cHL patient sample. For comparison, PBMCs from newly diagnosed, untreated classical Hodgkin lymphoma were used. Of note for this clone: As yet, its antigen is unknown.

Clones were read by immunoSEQ multiplex PCR, and TCRdb kept only the in-frame ones, dropping some. Of 70,000 or so clones in the sample, nearly 95% were seen once. Germline V gene data show CDR1 as SGHRS and CDR2 as YFSETQ. The CDR3 sequence is 12 residues long. Deletions cut 4 bases from V and 0 bases from J, with 2 bases between. The sequenced sample was peripheral blood mononuclear cells (PBMCs). This TCR was sampled from a human donor with classical Hodgkin lymphoma. The chain recombines TRBV5-1 with TRBJ1-3; D uncertain. CDR3 sequence reads: CASSHSGNTIYF. The CDR3 DNA follows: TGCGCCAGCAGCCACTCTGGAAACACCATATATTTT.